Below are 32 T cell receptor beta chains sequenced from a single sample in a study of shared clonotypes between healthy human individuals. The repertoire was sequenced with immunoSEQ multiplex PCR; TCRdb's copy has only in-frame clones and lacks some. This sample has fewer than 1.6 million clones; approximately 98.5% occur once, and the top ten carry around 0.33%. Sequencing was done on a sample of naive CD4+ T cells sorted from blood. Subset reported: CD45RA+ positively selected. These receptors all stem from a man younger than 40 in good health.

The V and J genes are TRBV27 and TRBJ2-7; 10 nucleotides align to TRBD1. The CDR3 is 13 amino acids. Germline V gene sequence: CDR1 MNHEY, CDR2 SMNVEV (reference sequence). The V segment lost 8 bases and the J segment 7 bases; nucleotides outside the gene matches: 8. CDR3 residues: CASGRQGAEEQYF. The CDR3 nucleotides read TGTGCCAGCGGGAGACAGGGGGCAGAAGAGCAGTACTTC.

The chain carries TRBV10-1 and TRBJ2-2, with D perhaps TRBD1 (6 bases). This CDR3 region has 17 residues. CDR1 and CDR2 from the germline V gene are WNHNN and SYGVQD (reference sequence). Trimming took 0 bases from V and 4 from J, leaving 15 bases between them. The CDR3 reads CASSESISGVGTGELFF. In DNA, the CDR3 is TGCGCCAGCAGTGAGTCGATATCAGGGGTAGGCACCGGGGAGCTGTTTTTT.

This chain joins TRBV19 and TRBJ1-4; TRBD1 agrees at 9 bases. V lost 9 bases and J lost 8; bases outside the gene matches: 7. CDR3 length: 13 amino acids. The V gene's germline CDR1 is LNHDA and CDR2 SQIVND (reference sequence). The CDR3 bases are TGTGCCAGCAAGGACAGGGGAAGAGAAAAACTGTTTTTT. Its translation: CASKDRGREKLFF.

The V call is TRBV11-2, the J call TRBJ2-5; no clear D. Looked up from germline, CDR1 is SGHAT and CDR2 is FQNNGV. The CDR3 has 16 amino acids. V was cut by 2 bases and J by 2 bases, with 15 bases left in between. CDR3 region: CASSLRGWQNQETQYF. DNA for the CDR3: TGTGCCAGCAGCTTACGAGGATGGCAGAATCAAGAGACCCAGTACTTC. The whole variable domain, filled in from reference TRBV11-2 and TRBJ2-5, reads EAGVAQSPRYKIIEKRQSVAFWCNPISGHATLYWYQQILGQGPKLLIQFQNNGVVDDSQLPKDRFSAERLKGVDSTLKIQPAKLEDSAVYLCASSLRGWQNQETQYFGPGTRLLVL.

The chain has TRBV6-5 and TRBJ1-4; D may be TRBD1 (5 bases). CDR3 length: 16 amino acids. Germline CDR1 MNHEY, CDR2 SVGAGI. V dropped 0 bases and J dropped 6 bases, with 14 bases sitting between them. The CDR3 coding sequence is TGTGCCAGCAGTTACTCGGGACCAAGGACGGATGAAAAACTGTTTTTT. It specifies CASSYSGPRTDEKLFF.

This rearrangement joins TRBV28 to TRBJ1-2; TRBD1 matches 11 bases. The V segment lost 7 bases and the J segment 7 bases; nucleotides outside the gene matches: 8. This CDR3 is built from 14 residues. Germline loops: CDR1 MDHEN, CDR2 SYDVKM. The CDR3 sequence is CASTSIGTGGGYTF. CDR3 nucleotides: TGTGCCAGCACCTCCATCGGGACAGGGGGTGGCTACACCTTC.

The chain employs TRBV10-3 and TRBJ2-1; D may be TRBD1 or TRBD2 (5 bases each). Germline CDR1 ENHRY, CDR2 SYGVKD. The V gene lost 7 bases and the J gene lost 0 bases, with 10 bases spanning the gap. This CDR3 is 14 amino acids long. The CDR3 loop reads CAITRDPSYNEQFF. For the CDR3, the DNA is TGTGCCATCACAAGGGACCCCTCCTACAATGAGCAGTTCTTC.

This chain connects TRBV7-9 to TRBJ2-3; 9 bases map to TRBD1. Germline V gives CDR1 SEHNR, CDR2 FQNEAQ (reference sequence). The junction had 8 bases not matched to a gene; V was cut back by 1 base and J by 6 bases. The CDR3 has 16 residues. The CDR3 is CASSLGFGQGSDTQYF. The CDR3 nucleotides read TGTGCCAGCAGCTTAGGTTTTGGACAGGGGTCCGATACGCAGTATTTT.

The rearrangement joins TRBV5-8 to TRBJ2-2; 13 nucleotides align to TRBD2. This CDR3 region has 18 residues. V gave up 0 bases and J gave up 3 bases; unmatched junction bases: 5. Germline CDR1 SGHTS, CDR2 YDEGEE. CDR3: CASSLARLAGGDTGELFF. CDR3 sequence (DNA): TGTGCCAGCAGCTTGGCAAGACTAGCGGGAGGAGACACCGGGGAGCTGTTTTTT.

For this clone: At one end, the junction sequence differs from germline, possibly due to a read error. V is TRBV7-2 and J is TRBJ2-1; 8 bases are shared with TRBD1. Germline lookup yields CDR1 SGHTA and CDR2 FQGNSA. The CDR3 is 11 amino acids. The DNA for the CDR3 is TGTGCCAGCAGTTCCCCGGGACAGGAGGTCTTC. This sequence encodes CASSSPGQEVF.

The chain joins TRBV11-2 to TRBJ2-7; 11 bases match TRBD2. This CDR3 has 18 amino acids. Germline CDR1 SGHAT, CDR2 FQNNGV. The trim removed 4 bases at V and 2 bases at J, leaving 13 bases unmatched. The CDR3 DNA sequence: TGTGCCAGCAGCTCTGCACCCGCAATTAGCGGGAGGGCCTACGAGCAGTACTTC. Its translation: CASSSAPAISGRAYEQYF.

In its sample, this clone was seen once. CDR3 loop: CASSQAPQGSSYNEQFF. The CDR3 DNA reads as TGCGCCAGCAGCCAAGCCCCACAGGGAAGCTCCTACAATGAGCAGTTCTTC. The rearrangement links TRBV4-3 to TRBJ2-1, with D maybe TRBD1 (6 bases). The CDR3 covers 17 residues. Germline V lookup: CDR1 LGHNA, CDR2 YSLEER. With 1 base removed from V and 0 bases from J, the gap between germline ends came to 13 bases.

The CDR3 spells CASSDGQGYTGELFF. CDR3 sequence (DNA): TGTGCCAGCAGTGATGGACAGGGCTACACCGGGGAGCTGTTTTTT. V is TRBV2 and J is TRBJ2-2; 8 positions match TRBD1. The J segment lost 3 bases and the V segment lost 3 bases, leaving 3 bases of the junction unmatched. Germline loops: CDR1 SNHLY, CDR2 FYNNEI. The CDR3 runs 15 residues.

V usage is TRBV5-1 and J usage is TRBJ2-1, with 9 bases lining up with TRBD2. CDR3 length: 14 residues. From germline, CDR1 is SGHRS and CDR2 YFSETQ. Trimming at V came to 4 bases and at J to 8 bases, leaving 7 bases not matched to a gene. The CDR3 DNA sequence: TGCGCCAGCAGCCCTACGGTAGCGGGAGATGAGCAGTTCTTC. Protein product: CASSPTVAGDEQFF.

The V gene is TRBV6-6, the J gene TRBJ2-7; D may match TRBD1 or TRBD2 (5 bases each). Germline assignment: CDR1 MNHNY and CDR2 SVGAGI (reference sequence). Trimming shortened V by 7 bases and J by 1 base, and 17 bases separated the two germline ends. The CDR3 loop spans 15 amino acids. The CDR3, as DNA: TGTGCCAGCACCCATAAACGGGACGCTTCCTACGAGCAGTACTTC. This gives the protein CASTHKRDASYEQYF.

The chain recombines TRBV5-3 with TRBJ2-7; D call uncertain. Being an ORF, TRBV5-3 has a function that is uncertain. This CDR3 has 15 residues. The V end was cut by 2 bases, the J end by 5 bases, with 17 bases between. The CDR3 spells CARSLVLGRGDEQYF. In DNA, the CDR3 is TGTGCCAGAAGCTTAGTGCTAGGTCGAGGTGACGAGCAGTACTTC.

The chain employs TRBV14 and TRBJ2-2, with 11 bases lining up with TRBD2. V shed 0 bases and J 7 bases; nucleotides not matched to a gene: 7. This CDR3 comprises 17 residues. Germline CDR1 is SGHDN and CDR2 is FVKESK. The CDR3 DNA is TGTGCCAGCAGCCAAGATCTTAGCGGGAGGGCCGGCGGGGAGCTGTTTTTT. It specifies CASSQDLSGRAGGELFF.

This chain connects TRBV29-1 to TRBJ2-3; TRBD2 is a possible D gene (6 bases). The CDR3 is 14 amino acids. The germline V and J ends were trimmed by 4 bases and 0 bases, with 11 bases remaining between them. Germline values: CDR1 SQVTM, CDR2 ANQGSEA. The CDR3 DNA is TGCAGCGTTGTATCAGCGGGTAGCACAGATACGCAGTATTTT. Encoded protein: CSVVSAGSTDTQYF.

The V and J genes are TRBV5-4 and TRBJ2-5; weak D call: TRBD2 (6 bases). Germline assignment: CDR1 SGHNT and CDR2 YYREEE (reference sequence). V lost 1 base to trimming and J lost 4 bases, with 11 bases between them. The CDR3 is made up of 14 amino acids. The CDR3 region has the DNA TGTGCCAGCAGCTTGCCGGGAGCTCCAGAGACCCAGTACTTC. It specifies CASSLPGAPETQYF. Looking up the rest from reference TRBV5-4 and TRBJ2-5 gives the full variable domain: ETGVTQSPTHLIKTRGQQVTLRCSSQSGHNTVSWYQQALGQGPQFIFQYYREEENGRGNFPPRFSGLQFPNYSSELNVNALELDDSALYLCASSLPGAPETQYFGPGTRLLVL.

The rearrangement links TRBV5-1 to TRBJ2-1, with 14 nucleotides matching TRBD2. Germline V gene lookup returns CDR1 SGHRS and CDR2 YFSETQ. J lost 12 bases, V lost 8 bases, and 7 bases had no gene match. The CDR3 length is 13 residues. CDR3 sequence (DNA): TGCGCCAGTAAAAACGGACTAGCGGGAGGGCAGTTCTTC. It encodes CASKNGLAGGQFF.

This clone was found once. This sequence joins TRBV21-1 and TRBJ2-3; TRBD2, the table's D call, was not compared with the DNA. TRBV21-1 is tagged as a pseudogene. This CDR3 contains 14 residues. The chain's CDR3 is CASSPGASTDTQYF. In DNA, the CDR3 is TGTGCCAGCAGCCCGGGAGCGAGCACAGATACGCAGTATTTT.

This clone was found once. The V call is TRBV30, the J call TRBJ1-2; a weak D match, TRBD1 (6 bases). The CDR3 extends over 16 amino acids. V shed 0 bases and J shed 0 bases, with 14 bases lying between them. The germline V gene has CDR1 GTSNPN and CDR2 SVGIG (reference sequence). For the CDR3, the DNA is TGTGCCTGGAGTGTATTGGCAGGGGTTTCTAACTATGGCTACACCTTC. This encodes CAWSVLAGVSNYGYTF.

The V gene is TRBV29-1, the J gene TRBJ2-1; D unclear. The germline V gene has CDR1 SQVTM and CDR2 ANQGSEA. This CDR3 spans 11 amino acids. Trimming removed 6 bases from V and 6 bases from J, with 9 bases in between. The CDR3 is CSVDNVNEQFF. The DNA for the CDR3 is TGCAGCGTCGATAATGTCAATGAGCAGTTCTTC.

Turning to this clone: This specimen includes other DNA sequences encoding the same CDR3. The V gene is TRBV10-3, the J gene TRBJ1-2, with D unresolved. Per the germline V gene, CDR1 is ENHRY and CDR2 is SYGVKD. V shed 2 bases and J shed 2 bases, with 6 bases lying between them. The CDR3 is made up of 13 amino acids. The CDR3 spells CAISETLNYGYTF. The CDR3 DNA sequence: TGTGCCATCAGTGAGACCCTGAACTATGGCTACACCTTC.

As concerns this clone: This same CDR3 is encoded by further DNA sequences in the sample. The rearrangement links TRBV28 to TRBJ1-1; D remains unclear. CDR1 and CDR2 (germline): MDHEN, SYDVKM. CDR3 length equals 14 residues. V shed 2 bases and J shed 1 base, with 8 bases lying between them. The CDR3 spells CASSLLGGNTEAFF. CDR3 DNA sequence: TGTGCCAGCAGTTTACTCGGTGGGAACACTGAAGCTTTCTTT.

The chain's CDR3 is CASRPTGSQNIQYF. Here the CDR3 DNA reads TGTGCCAGCAGACCGACAGGATCCCAAAACATTCAGTACTTC. This chain joins TRBV5-5 and TRBJ2-4; TRBD1 is a possible D gene (6 bases). CDR1 is SGHKS and CDR2 is YYEKEE in the germline V gene (reference sequence). Trimming took off 5 bases at V and 5 bases at J, with 14 bases between the two ends. This CDR3 contains 14 residues.

With respect to this clone: The same CDR3 is also encoded by other DNA sequences in this sample. The chain carries TRBV11-2 and TRBJ1-1, with D unresolved. Germline V gene data show CDR1 as SGHAT and CDR2 as FQNNGV. The CDR3 covers 11 residues. The ends were cut back, 5 bases at V and 0 bases at J, with 1 base in the middle. CDR3 coding DNA: TGTGCCAGCAGCCTGAACACTGAAGCTTTCTTT. It specifies CASSLNTEAFF.

This sequence joins TRBV6-5 and TRBJ2-5; 8 nucleotides line up with TRBD1. CDR3 length equals 15 residues. CDR1 and CDR2 (germline): MNHEY, SVGAGI. J was trimmed by 5 bases and V by 4 bases; bases with no gene match: 9. The CDR3 DNA follows: TGTGCCAGCAGTTTCCGGGACAGGCGCCGGGAGACCCAGTACTTC. Residues: CASSFRDRRRETQYF.

This chain connects TRBV4-1 to TRBJ2-3, with 7 bases identical to TRBD2. J lost 2 bases, V lost 1 base, and 6 bases had no gene match. The CDR3 covers 16 residues. Germline loops: CDR1 MGHRA, CDR2 YSYEKL. CDR3 DNA sequence: TGCGCCAGCAGCCAAGTTTGGGGACTAAACACAGATACGCAGTATTTT. This sequence encodes CASSQVWGLNTDTQYF.

This rearrangement joins TRBV29-1 to TRBJ2-1; D not certain. V was shortened by 3 bases and J by 13 bases, with 13 bases between the two germline ends. The germline V gene has CDR1 SQVTM and CDR2 ANQGSEA. The CDR3 has 11 residues. The CDR3, as DNA: TGCAGCGTTGACCCAACTGGAACACAGTTCTTC. Protein: CSVDPTGTQFF.

V usage is TRBV11-2 and J usage is TRBJ2-1, with 7 bases aligning to TRBD2. Per the germline V gene, CDR1 is SGHAT and CDR2 is FQNNGV. CDR3 length equals 16 residues. J lost 0 bases, V lost 1 base, and 3 bases had no gene match. In DNA, the CDR3 is TGTGCCAGCAGCTTAGGGCTAGCGGACTCCTACAATGAGCAGTTCTTC. Amino acid sequence: CASSLGLADSYNEQFF.

The chain joins TRBV6-1 to TRBJ1-5; no clear D. The germline V gene encodes CDR1 MNHNS and CDR2 SASEGT. V was clipped by 11 bases and J by 4 bases, with 21 bases between them. The CDR3 spans 15 residues. CDR3 sequence: CAGRVSKRTNQPQHF. The CDR3 bases are TGTGCCGGCCGGGTCAGTAAGCGTACTAATCAGCCCCAGCATTTT.